This T cell receptor beta chain was recovered during a study of CD8 T cells in Susac syndrome. With respect to this clonotype: Antigen: not known.

Study results and limitations: As the study acknowledged, the number of individuals who were part of its TCR sequencing and HLA analysis was relatively small.

RNA in amounts of roughly 0.5 to 1 ug was reverse transcribed with random hexamers. TCRdb reprocessed the immunoSEQ multiplex PCR reads via MiXCR and lists one record per CDR3 protein. The profile shows some 200,000 distinct CDR3 sequences, roughly 94% of them singletons. As judged by recently defined diagnostic criteria, patients with Susac syndrome had definite or probable disease. The TCR originated in a human donor with Susac syndrome. Sequenced material: CD8+ T cells from PBMCs.

The CDR3 DNA reads TGTGCCACCAGCAGAGACTTTGGCAGGAGCTCCTATAATTCACCCCTCCACTTT. Its translation: CATSRDFGRSSYNSPLHF. V gene TRBV15 combines with J gene TRBJ1-6; D not certain. Between the trimmed V and J ends, which lost 0 bases and 0 bases, there was a span of 12 bases. The CDR3 length is 18 residues. The germline V gene has CDR1 LNHNV and CDR2 YYDKDF (reference sequence). The full variable domain, its missing parts supplied by reference TRBV15 and TRBJ1-6, is DAMVIQNPRYQVTQFGKPVTLSCSQTLNHNVMYWYQQKSSQAPKLLFHYYDKDFNNEADTPDNFQSRRPNTSFCFLDIRSPGLGDTAMYLCATSRDFGRSSYNSPLHFGNGTRLTVT.